Given below is one T cell receptor (beta chain) in context. Its target is not known. The data are from a study of cytomegalovirus exposure and HLA in healthy donors. Findings of the study overall: The listing of 150 to 200 TCR beta chains classed them as cytomegalovirus-associated.

The data were produced by immunoSEQ multiplex PCR, yet TCRdb's version contains in-frame clones alone and is incomplete. This sample has about 64,000 clones; over 85% occur once, and the top ten carry almost 6%. The CDR3 has 17 amino acids. Germline CDR1 and CDR2: SNHLY and FYNNEI. V was trimmed by 3 bases and J by 1 base, leaving 16 bases between them. The sequence was obtained from a woman between 18 and 29 years old in good health and CMV-seropositive. This chain links TRBV2 with TRBJ1-3; maybe TRBD1 (6 bases). Material: PBMCs. The CDR3 reads CASSDEPPQGSGNTIYF. CDR3 coding DNA: TGTGCCAGCAGTGATGAGCCCCCCCAGGGGTCTGGAAACACCATATATTTT.